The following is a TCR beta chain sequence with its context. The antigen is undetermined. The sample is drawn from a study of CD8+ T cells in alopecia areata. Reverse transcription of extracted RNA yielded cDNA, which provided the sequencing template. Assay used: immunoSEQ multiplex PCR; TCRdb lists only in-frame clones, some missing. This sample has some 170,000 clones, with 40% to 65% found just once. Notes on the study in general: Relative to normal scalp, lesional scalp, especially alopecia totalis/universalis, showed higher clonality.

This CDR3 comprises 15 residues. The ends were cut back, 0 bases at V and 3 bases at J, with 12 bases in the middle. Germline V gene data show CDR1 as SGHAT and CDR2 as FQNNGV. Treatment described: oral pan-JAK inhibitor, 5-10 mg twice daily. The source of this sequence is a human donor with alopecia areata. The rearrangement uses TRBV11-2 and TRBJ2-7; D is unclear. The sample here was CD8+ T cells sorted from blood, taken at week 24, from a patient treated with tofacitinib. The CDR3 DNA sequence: TGTGCCAGCAGCTTAGATTCCTGGGCTTACTACGAGCAGTACTTC. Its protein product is CASSLDSWAYYEQYF. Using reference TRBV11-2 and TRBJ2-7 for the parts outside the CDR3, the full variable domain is EAGVAQSPRYKIIEKRQSVAFWCNPISGHATLYWYQQILGQGPKLLIQFQNNGVVDDSQLPKDRFSAERLKGVDSTLKIQPAKLEDSAVYLCASSLDSWAYYEQYFGPGTRLTVT.